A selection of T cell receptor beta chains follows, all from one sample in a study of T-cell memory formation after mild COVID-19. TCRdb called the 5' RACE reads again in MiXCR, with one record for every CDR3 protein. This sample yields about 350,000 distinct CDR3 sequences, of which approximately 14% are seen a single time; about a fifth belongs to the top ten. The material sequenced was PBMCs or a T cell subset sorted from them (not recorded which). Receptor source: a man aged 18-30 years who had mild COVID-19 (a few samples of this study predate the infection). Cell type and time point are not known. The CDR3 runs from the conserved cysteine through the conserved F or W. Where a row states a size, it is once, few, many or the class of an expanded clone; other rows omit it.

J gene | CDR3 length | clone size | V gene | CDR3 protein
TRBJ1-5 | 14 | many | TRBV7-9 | CASSLGPHNQPQHF
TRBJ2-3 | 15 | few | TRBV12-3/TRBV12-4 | CASSSYGQDADTQYF
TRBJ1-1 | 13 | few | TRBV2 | CASRNSLNTEAFF
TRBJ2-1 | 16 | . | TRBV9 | CASSVGGGPANNEQFF
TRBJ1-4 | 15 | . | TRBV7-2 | CASSARQGEEEKLFF
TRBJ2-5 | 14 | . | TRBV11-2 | CASSSRQTEETQYF
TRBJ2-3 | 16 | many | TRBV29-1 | CSVSPASGGVADTQYF
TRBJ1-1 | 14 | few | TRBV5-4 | CASSLAGRRTEAFF
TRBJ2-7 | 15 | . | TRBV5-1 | CASSLGTSGEYEQYF
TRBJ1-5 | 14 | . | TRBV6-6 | CASSADRGNQPQHF
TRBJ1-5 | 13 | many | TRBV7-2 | CASSPWTDQPQHF